This T cell receptor beta chain was sequenced in a study of early stage breast cancer tumors. Looking at the study overall: Of around 15 invasive breast tumors, about a dozen were hormone receptor-positive, HER2-negative. Samples were sequenced at around 10-fold average coverage.

This CDR3 is built from 15 residues. TCRdb's copy holds only in-frame clones and misses some; the assay was immunoSEQ multiplex PCR. The table lists approximately 1,600 clones, about 76% of them singletons. This sequence originates from a person between 65 and 79 years old with breast cancer. This sequence joins TRBV21-1 and TRBJ2-2; TRBD1 reflects the table's D call only, with no check against the DNA. TRBV21-1 constitutes a pseudogene. Sequenced input: normal breast tissue next to the tumor. The CDR3 protein is CASSTYTGLTGELFF. The CDR3 coding sequence is TGTGCCAGCAGCACCTACACAGGCTTGACCGGGGAGCTGTTTTTT.